This T cell receptor beta chain was observed in a study of cytomegalovirus exposure and HLA in healthy donors. Study findings and constraints: An assumption of roughly uniform sequencing depth across donors underlay the presence/absence analyses.

The PCR employed 60 Vbeta primers together with 13 Jbeta primers. The protocol was immunoSEQ multiplex PCR, while the TCRdb copy is restricted to in-frame clones and leaves out a portion. The sample records 150,000 or so clones, 86% being singletons. Turning to this clone: Its antigen is unknown.

The CDR3 loop spans 12 amino acids. Germline V lookup: CDR1 GTSNPN, CDR2 SVGIG (reference sequence). The V end was cut by 8 bases, the J end by 10 bases, with 15 bases between. The J gene is TRBJ1-6, the V gene TRBV30; D gene uncertain. Source material: PBMCs. This sequence originates from a woman aged 18-35 years in good health and CMV-seronegative. CDR3 loop: CALTGVNSPLHF. CDR3 sequence (DNA): TGTGCCCTGACGGGAGTTAACTCACCCCTCCACTTT. The variable domain in full, with the rest retrieved from reference TRBV30 and TRBJ1-6, is SQTIHQWPATLVQPVGSPLSLECTVEGTSNPNLYWYRQAAGRGLQLLFYSVGIGQISSEVPQNLSASRPQDRQFILSSKKLLLSDSGFYLCALTGVNSPLHFGNGTRLTVT.